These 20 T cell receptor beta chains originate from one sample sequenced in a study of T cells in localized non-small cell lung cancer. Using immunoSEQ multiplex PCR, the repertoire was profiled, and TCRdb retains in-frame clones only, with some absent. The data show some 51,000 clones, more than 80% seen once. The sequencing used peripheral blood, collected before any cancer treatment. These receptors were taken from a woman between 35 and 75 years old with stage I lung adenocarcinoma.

The CDR3 coding sequence is TGTGCCAGCTCACCAGTGAGGGTGAACACTGAAGCTTTCTTT. Translating it yields CASSPVRVNTEAFF. The chain couples TRBV18 to TRBJ1-1; D is unresolved. In germline, CDR1 is KGHSH, CDR2 LQKENI. The CDR3 contains 14 residues. V was clipped by 2 bases and J by 0 bases, with 7 bases between them.

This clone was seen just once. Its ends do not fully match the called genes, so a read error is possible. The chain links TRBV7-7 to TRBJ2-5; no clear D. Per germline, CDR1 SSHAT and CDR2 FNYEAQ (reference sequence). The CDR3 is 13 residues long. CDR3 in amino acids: CASSLDGFGTQYF. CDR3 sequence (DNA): TGTGCTAGCAGTTTGGACGGCTTTGGGACCCAGTACTTC.

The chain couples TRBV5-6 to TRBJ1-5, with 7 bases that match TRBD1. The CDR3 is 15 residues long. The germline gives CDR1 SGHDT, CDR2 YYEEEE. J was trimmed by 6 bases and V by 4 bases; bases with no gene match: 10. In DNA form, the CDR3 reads TGTGCCAGCAGCGGAACAGGGGTATCCGGTCAGCCCCAGCATTTT. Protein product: CASSGTGVSGQPQHF.

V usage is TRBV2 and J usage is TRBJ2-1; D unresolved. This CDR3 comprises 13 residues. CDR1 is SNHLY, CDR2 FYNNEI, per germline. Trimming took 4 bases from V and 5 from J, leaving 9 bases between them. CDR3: CASSAERDNEQFF. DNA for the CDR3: TGTGCCAGCAGTGCCGAGAGAGACAATGAGCAGTTCTTC.

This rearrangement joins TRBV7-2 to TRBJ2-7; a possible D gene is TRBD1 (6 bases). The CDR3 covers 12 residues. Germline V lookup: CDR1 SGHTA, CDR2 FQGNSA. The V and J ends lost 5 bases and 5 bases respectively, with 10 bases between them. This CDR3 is CASSPQGDEQYF. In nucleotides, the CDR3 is TGTGCCAGCAGCCCACAGGGAGACGAGCAGTACTTC.

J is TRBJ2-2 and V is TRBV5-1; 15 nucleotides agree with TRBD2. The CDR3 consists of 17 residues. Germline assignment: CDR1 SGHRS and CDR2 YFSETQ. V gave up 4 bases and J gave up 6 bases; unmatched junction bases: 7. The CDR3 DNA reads TGCGCCAGCAGCAAGGGACTAGCGGGGGGTCATCCCGGGGAGCTGTTTTTT. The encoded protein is CASSKGLAGGHPGELFF.

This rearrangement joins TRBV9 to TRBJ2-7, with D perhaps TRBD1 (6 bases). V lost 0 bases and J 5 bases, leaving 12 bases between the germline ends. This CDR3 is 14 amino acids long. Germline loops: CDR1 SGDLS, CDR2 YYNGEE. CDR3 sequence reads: CASSVGGGENEQYF. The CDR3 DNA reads TGTGCCAGCAGCGTAGGTGGGGGCGAAAACGAGCAGTACTTC. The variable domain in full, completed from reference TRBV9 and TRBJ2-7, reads DSGVTQTPKHLITATGQRVTLRCSPRSGDLSVYWYQQSLDQGLQFLIQYYNGEERAKGNILERFSAQQFPDLHSELNLSSLELGDSALYFCASSVGGGENEQYFGPGTRLTVT.

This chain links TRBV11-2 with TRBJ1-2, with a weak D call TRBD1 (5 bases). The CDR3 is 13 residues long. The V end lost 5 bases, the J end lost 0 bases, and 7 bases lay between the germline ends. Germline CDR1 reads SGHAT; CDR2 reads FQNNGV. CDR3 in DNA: TGTGCCAGCAGCGTGACAGCTAACTATGGCTACACCTTC. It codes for CASSVTANYGYTF. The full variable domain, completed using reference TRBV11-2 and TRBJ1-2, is EAGVAQSPRYKIIEKRQSVAFWCNPISGHATLYWYQQILGQGPKLLIQFQNNGVVDDSQLPKDRFSAERLKGVDSTLKIQPAKLEDSAVYLCASSVTANYGYTFGSGTRLTVV.

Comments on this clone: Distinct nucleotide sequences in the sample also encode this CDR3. CDR3 nucleotides: TGTGCCTGGAGGGGCAACACTGAAGCTTTCTTT. It codes for CAWRGNTEAFF. V and J are TRBV30 and TRBJ1-1; D unclear. CDR1 and CDR2 from the germline V gene are GTSNPN and SVGIG (reference sequence). Trimming pared 3 bases from V and 2 bases from J, leaving 4 bases between. This CDR3 has 11 amino acids. The full variable domain, in which reference TRBV30 and TRBJ1-1 provide the parts outside the CDR3, is SQTIHQWPATLVQPVGSPLSLECTVEGTSNPNLYWYRQAAGRGLQLLFYSVGIGQISSEVPQNLSASRPQDRQFILSSKKLLLSDSGFYLCAWRGNTEAFFGQGTRLTVV.

CDR3 loop: CASSTTPGTAEAFF. The CDR3 nucleotides read TGTGCCAGTAGTACCACCCCAGGGACAGCTGAAGCTTTCTTT. The chain combines TRBV19 with TRBJ1-1, with 7 bases fitting TRBD1. V lost 4 bases and J lost 6; bases outside the gene matches: 8. Germline V gene data show CDR1 as LNHDA and CDR2 as SQIVND (reference sequence). CDR3 length equals 14 residues.

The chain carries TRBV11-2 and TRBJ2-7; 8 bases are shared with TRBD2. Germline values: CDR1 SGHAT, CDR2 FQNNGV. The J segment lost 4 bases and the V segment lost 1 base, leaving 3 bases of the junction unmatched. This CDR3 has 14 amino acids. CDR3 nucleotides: TGTGCCAGCAGCTTAGTCCGGGGGGGATACGAGCAGTACTTC. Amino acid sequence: CASSLVRGGYEQYF.

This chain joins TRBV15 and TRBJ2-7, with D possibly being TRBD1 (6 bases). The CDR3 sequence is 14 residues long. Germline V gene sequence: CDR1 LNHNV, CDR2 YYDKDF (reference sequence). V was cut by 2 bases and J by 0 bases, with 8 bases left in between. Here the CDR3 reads CATSRQGSSYEQYF. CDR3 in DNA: TGTGCCACCAGCAGACAGGGGAGCTCCTACGAGCAGTACTTC. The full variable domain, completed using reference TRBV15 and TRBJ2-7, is DAMVIQNPRYQVTQFGKPVTLSCSQTLNHNVMYWYQQKSSQAPKLLFHYYDKDFNNEADTPDNFQSRRPNTSFCFLDIRSPGLGDTAMYLCATSRQGSSYEQYFGPGTRLTVT.

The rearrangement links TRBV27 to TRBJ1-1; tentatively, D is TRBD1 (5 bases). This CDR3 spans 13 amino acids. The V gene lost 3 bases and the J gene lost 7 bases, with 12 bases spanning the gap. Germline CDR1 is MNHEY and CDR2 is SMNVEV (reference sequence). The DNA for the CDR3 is TGTGCCAGCAGTTTCCAGGGTACTGGTGAAGCTTTCTTT. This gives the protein CASSFQGTGEAFF.

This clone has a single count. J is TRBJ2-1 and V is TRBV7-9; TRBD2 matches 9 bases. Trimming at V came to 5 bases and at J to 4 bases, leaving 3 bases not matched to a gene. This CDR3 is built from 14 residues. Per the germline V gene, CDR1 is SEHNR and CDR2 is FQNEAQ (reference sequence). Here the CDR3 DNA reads TGTGCCAGCAGCCGGAGCGGGGGGTACAATGAGCAGTTCTTC. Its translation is CASSRSGGYNEQFF. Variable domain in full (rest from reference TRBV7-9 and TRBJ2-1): DTGVSQNPRHKITKRGQNVTFRCDPISEHNRLYWYRQTLGQGPEFLTYFQNEAQLEKSRLLSDRFSAERPKGSFSTLEIQRTEQGDSAMYLCASSRSGGYNEQFFGPGTRLTVL.

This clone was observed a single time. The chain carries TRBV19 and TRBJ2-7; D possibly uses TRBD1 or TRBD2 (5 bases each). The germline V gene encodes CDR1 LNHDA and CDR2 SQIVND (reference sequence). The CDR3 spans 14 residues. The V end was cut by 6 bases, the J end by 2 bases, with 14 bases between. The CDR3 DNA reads TGTGCCAGTAGCCCCGGGGCAGCCACCTACGAGCAGTACTTC. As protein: CASSPGAATYEQYF. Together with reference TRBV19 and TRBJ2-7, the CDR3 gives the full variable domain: DGGITQSPKYLFRKEGQNVTLSCEQNLNHDAMYWYRQDPGQGLRLIYYSQIVNDFQKGDIAEGYSVSREKKESFPLTVTSAQKNPTAFYLCASSPGAATYEQYFGPGTRLTVT.

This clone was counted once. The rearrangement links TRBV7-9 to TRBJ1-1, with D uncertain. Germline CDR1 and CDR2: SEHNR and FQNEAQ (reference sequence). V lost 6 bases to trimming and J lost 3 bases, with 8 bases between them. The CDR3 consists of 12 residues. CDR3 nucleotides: TGTGCCAGCAGTCTCTCGGACACTGAAGCTTTCTTT. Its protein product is CASSLSDTEAFF.

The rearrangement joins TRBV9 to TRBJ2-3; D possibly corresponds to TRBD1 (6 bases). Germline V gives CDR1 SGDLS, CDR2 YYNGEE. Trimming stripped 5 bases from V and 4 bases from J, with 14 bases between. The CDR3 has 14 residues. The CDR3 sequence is CASSGGRRADTQYF. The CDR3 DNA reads TGTGCCAGCAGTGGGGGCAGGAGAGCAGATACGCAGTATTTT.

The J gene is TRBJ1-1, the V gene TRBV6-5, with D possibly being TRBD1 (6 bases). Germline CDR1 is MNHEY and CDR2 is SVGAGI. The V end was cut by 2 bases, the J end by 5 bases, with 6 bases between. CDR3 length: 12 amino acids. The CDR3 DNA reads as TGTGCCAGCAGTTACACAGGGACTGAAGCTTTCTTT. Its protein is CASSYTGTEAFF.

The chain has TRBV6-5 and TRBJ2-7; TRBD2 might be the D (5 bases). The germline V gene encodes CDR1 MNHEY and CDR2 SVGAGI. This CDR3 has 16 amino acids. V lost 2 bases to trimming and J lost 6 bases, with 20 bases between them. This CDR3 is CASSYTSGRTRTEQYF. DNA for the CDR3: TGTGCCAGCAGTTACACAAGCGGCAGGACGAGGACCGAGCAGTACTTC.

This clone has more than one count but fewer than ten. The CDR3 here is CASSFDFSDTQYF. In nucleotides, the CDR3 is TGTGCCAGCAGCTTCGACTTCTCAGATACGCAGTATTTT. The J gene is TRBJ2-3, the V gene TRBV11-2; no clear D. The germline gives CDR1 SGHAT, CDR2 FQNNGV. This CDR3 contains 13 residues. V lost 3 bases and J 4 bases, leaving 8 bases between the germline ends. Supplemented by reference TRBV11-2 and TRBJ2-3, the full variable domain reads EAGVAQSPRYKIIEKRQSVAFWCNPISGHATLYWYQQILGQGPKLLIQFQNNGVVDDSQLPKDRFSAERLKGVDSTLKIQPAKLEDSAVYLCASSFDFSDTQYFGPGTRLTVL.